This entry describes one T cell receptor (beta chain). In the study's own analysis: Estimation of nucleated cell counts was performed using reference gene primer amplification. Assay: immunoSEQ multiplex PCR; the TCRdb copy retains only in-frame clones and omits some. V and J calls and clone size come straight from that table; D and trimming were deduced from the DNA. Of about 190,000 clones in the sample, about 88% were seen once. The data derive from a study of blood T cell repertoires in COVID-19. Study context: Samples of COVID-19 (acute and convalescent) were obtained from the United States, Italy and Spain. Sample material is recorded as cDNA or gDNA derived from T cells, B-cell-depleted T cells, or PBMCs.

The TCR was taken from a man in his forties with active or convalescent COVID-19. The sequenced material came from peripheral blood.

For the CDR3, the DNA is TGTGCCTGGGGATTGGCCGCTTTCCCAAATTCACCCCTCCACTTT. Encoded protein: CAWGLAAFPNSPLHF. This chain links TRBV30 with TRBJ1-6; D ambiguous. Trimming stripped 5 bases from V and 7 bases from J, with 18 bases between. Germline CDR1 GTSNPN, CDR2 SVGIG (reference sequence). The CDR3 runs 15 residues.